The source of this TCR beta chain is a study of blood T cells in healthy people across ages. Investigators took about 10 milliliters of peripheral blood from every donor. Using a J-beta primer mix together with a sample-barcoded 5' primer, a second PCR was run for roughly 7 to 12 cycles. TCRdb redid the calling of the 5' RACE reads with MiXCR, one entry per CDR3 protein. Of some 790,000 distinct CDR3 sequences in the sample, less than 35% were seen once. Findings and limits, study-wide: Strong correlation was found linking TCR beta diversity to naive T cell percentage. Conclusively comparing naive with antigen-experienced cells was impossible with unsorted PBMCs.

V was clipped by 1 base and J by 3 bases, with 10 bases between them. Per the germline V gene, CDR1 is LGHDT and CDR2 is YNNKEL (reference sequence). CDR3 length equals 15 residues. For this clonotype: Its antigen is currently unknown.

Source material: blood. The TCR originated in a woman aged 80 or over in good health. This chain joins TRBV3-1 and TRBJ1-5, with D uncertain. The CDR3 reads CASSQAGSLNQPQHF. The CDR3 region has the DNA TGTGCCAGCAGCCAAGCAGGCAGCCTCAATCAGCCCCAGCATTTT.